One TCR beta chain is described in this entry. This sample is part of a study of control samples from healthy donors and cancer patients. Assay: immunoSEQ multiplex PCR; the TCRdb copy retains only in-frame clones and omits some. The sample includes about 85,000 clones, over 75% of them seen just once. The CDR3 sequence is 17 residues long. Germline lookup yields CDR1 MGHRA and CDR2 YSYEKL. Trimming pared 3 bases from V and 3 bases from J, leaving 19 bases between. The source of this sequence is a woman under 30 in good health. The J gene is TRBJ2-3, the V gene TRBV4-1, with a weak D call TRBD2 (5 bases). Specimen: blood. CDR3 loop: CASSQDRAGSGTDTQYF. The CDR3 DNA reads as TGCGCCAGCAGCCAGGATCGGGCGGGCTCTGGGACAGATACGCAGTATTTT.